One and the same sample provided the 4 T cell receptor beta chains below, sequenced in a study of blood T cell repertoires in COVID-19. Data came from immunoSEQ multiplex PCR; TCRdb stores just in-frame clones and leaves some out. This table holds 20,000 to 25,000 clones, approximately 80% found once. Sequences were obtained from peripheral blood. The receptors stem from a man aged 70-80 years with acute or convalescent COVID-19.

CDR3 DNA sequence: TGTGCCAGCAGCTTGCTAGCGGGAGGGGTGGGCGGCGATGAGCAGTTCTTC. Amino acids: CASSLLAGGVGGDEQFF. The V gene is TRBV21-1, the J gene TRBJ2-1; TRBD2, as called in the table, went unchecked against the DNA. TRBV21-1 is classified as a pseudogene. This CDR3 region has 17 residues.

The DNA for the CDR3 is TGTGCCAGCAGTTTACCGACAGGGCTCCAGCATTTT. This encodes CASSLPTGLQHF. The chain employs TRBV28 and TRBJ1-5; 7 bases are shared with TRBD1. After removal of 2 bases from V and 12 bases from J, the junction contained 4 bases not matched to a gene. The CDR3 consists of 12 residues. CDR1 and CDR2 (germline): MDHEN, SYDVKM. The complete variable domain, with remaining parts taken from reference TRBV28 and TRBJ1-5, reads DVKVTQSSRYLVKRTGEKVFLECVQDMDHENMFWYRQDPGLGLRLIYFSYDVKMKEKGDIPEGYSVSREKKERFSLILESASTNQTSMYLCASSLPTGLQHFGDGTRLSIL.

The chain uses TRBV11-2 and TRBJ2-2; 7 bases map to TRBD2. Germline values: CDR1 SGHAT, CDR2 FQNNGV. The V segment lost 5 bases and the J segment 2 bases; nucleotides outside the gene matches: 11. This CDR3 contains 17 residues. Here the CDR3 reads CASSPTSANSNTGELFF. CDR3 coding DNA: TGTGCCAGCAGCCCCACTAGCGCGAATTCTAACACCGGGGAGCTGTTTTTT.

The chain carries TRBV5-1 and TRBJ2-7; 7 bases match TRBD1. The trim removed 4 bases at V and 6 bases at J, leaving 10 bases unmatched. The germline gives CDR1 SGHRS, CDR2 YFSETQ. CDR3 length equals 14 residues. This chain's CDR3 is CASSKGQADGEQYF. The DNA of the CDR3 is TGCGCCAGCAGCAAAGGACAGGCGGACGGCGAGCAGTACTTC.